Below, one T cell receptor (beta chain) is given with its context. Its antigen specificity is not known. No base quality information exists; no much larger clone differs at one position. TCRbeta CDR3 regions were amplified from genomic DNA by means of the immunoSEQ Assay, a bias-controlled multiplex PCR. In the paper's pipeline: The number of nucleated cells in each sample was estimated by amplification of reference gene primers within the assay. To quantify the absolute abundance of each unique TCRbeta CDR3 rearrangement, sequence reads were collapsed and filtered. For each sample, productive Simpson clonality was calculated as the square root of Simpson's diversity index across productive rearrangements. TCRdb stores this immuneACCESS table with in-frame sequences only. Part of the clones is absent; in the studies checked, under half of the shortfall reflects unresolved V genes, and no reason is known for the rest. The V and J calls and clone size were taken over from that table, and D and trimming were inferred from the DNA. This sample comprises about 30,000 clones, more than 85% of them detected only once. The ten most abundant clones make up about 61% of the sample.

The CDR3, cysteine through phenylalanine, is 17 amino acids long. The read is trimmed to its CDR3 DNA, 51 bases read in frame from base 1. The germline V gene yields SGHRS for CDR1 and YFSETQ for CDR2. Trimmed from V: 0 bases; trimmed from J: 0 bases; junction bases lacking a gene match: 1. These data belong to a study of blood T cell repertoires in COVID-19 (dated by TCRdb to the early 2020s). Regarding the complete study: Collaborator samples came from the United States, Italy and Spain and covered acute and convalescent phases of COVID-19. Where available, HLA class I and class II types were taken from metadata supplied by the sample provider and were not determined by assay-based typing. The sample metadata nearly always contained a de-identified subject ID, COVID-19 status, age in years and sex. The samples were drawn from the first 160 participants of the ongoing ImmuneRACE study and from 950 to 1,500 subjects provided by 6 global collaborators. The material from the prospective study consisted of cDNA or gDNA derived from T cells, B-cell-depleted T cells, or PBMCs. A freely available public database, intended as a resource for researchers studying the immune response to SARS-CoV-2, is where the repertoires were released. The dataset comprised deeply sampled blood TCRbeta repertoires from subjects exposed to, actively infected with, or recovered from COVID-19. Broader findings and caveats from the paper: The quantity of clinical and demographic metadata differed by source and by participant and was supplied without curation.

Whole blood was collected in K2EDTA tubes by collaborating institutions according to the institutions' own protocols. For TCRbeta analysis, collaborators shipped samples in one of three forms: frozen whole blood, isolated PBMCs, or DNA extracted from either of those sample types. This receptor was obtained from a man between 65 and 79 years old with acute or convalescent COVID-19. Sequencing was carried out using peripheral blood. The chain couples TRBV5-1 to TRBJ2-3; TRBD2 aligns with 13 central bases. CDR3 sequence: CASSLVLAGGSTDTQYF. The DNA sequence is as follows: TGCGCCAGCAGCTTGGTACTAGCGGGAGGGAGCACAGATACGCAGTATTTT.